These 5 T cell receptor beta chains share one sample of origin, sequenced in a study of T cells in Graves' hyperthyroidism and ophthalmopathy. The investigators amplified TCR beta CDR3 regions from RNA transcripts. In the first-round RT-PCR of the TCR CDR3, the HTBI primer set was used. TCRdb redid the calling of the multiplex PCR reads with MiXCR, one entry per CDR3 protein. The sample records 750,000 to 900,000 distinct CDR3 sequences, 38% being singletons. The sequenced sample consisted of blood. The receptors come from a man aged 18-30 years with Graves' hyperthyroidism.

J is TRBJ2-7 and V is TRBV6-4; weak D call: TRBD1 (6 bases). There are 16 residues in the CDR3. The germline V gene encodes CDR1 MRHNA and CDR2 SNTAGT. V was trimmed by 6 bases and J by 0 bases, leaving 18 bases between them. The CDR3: CASSSVLDRPSYEQYF. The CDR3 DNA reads TGTGCCAGCAGCTCCGTACTTGACAGGCCCTCCTACGAGCAGTACTTC.

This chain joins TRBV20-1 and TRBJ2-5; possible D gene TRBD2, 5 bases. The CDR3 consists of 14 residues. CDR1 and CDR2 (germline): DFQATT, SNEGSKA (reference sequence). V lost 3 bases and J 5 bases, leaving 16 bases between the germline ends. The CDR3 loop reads CSASYIRGGETQYF. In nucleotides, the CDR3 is TGCAGTGCTAGTTATATTCGGGGTGGTGAGACCCAGTACTTC.

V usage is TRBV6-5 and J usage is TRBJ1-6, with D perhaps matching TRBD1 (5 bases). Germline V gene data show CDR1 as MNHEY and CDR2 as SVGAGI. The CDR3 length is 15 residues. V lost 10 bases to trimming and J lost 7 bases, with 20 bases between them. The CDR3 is CATGASGEGNSPLHF. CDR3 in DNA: TGTGCCACCGGGGCGTCCGGAGAAGGCAATTCACCCCTCCACTTT.

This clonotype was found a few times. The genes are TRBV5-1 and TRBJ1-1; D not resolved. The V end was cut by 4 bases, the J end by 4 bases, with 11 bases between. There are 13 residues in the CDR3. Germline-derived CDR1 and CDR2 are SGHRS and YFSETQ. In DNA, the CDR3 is TGCGCCAGCAGCGGGGAACTCGGCACTGAAGCTTTCTTT. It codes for CASSGELGTEAFF.

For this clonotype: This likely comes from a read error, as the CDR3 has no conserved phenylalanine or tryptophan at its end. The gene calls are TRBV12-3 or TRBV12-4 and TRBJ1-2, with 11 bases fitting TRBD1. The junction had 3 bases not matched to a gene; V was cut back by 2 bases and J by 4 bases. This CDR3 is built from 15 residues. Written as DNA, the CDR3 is TGTGCCAGCAGTTTAAGGACAGGGGGCATCTATGGCTACACCCTC. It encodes CASSLRTGGIYGYTL.